One and the same sample provided the 4 T cell receptor beta chains below, sequenced in a study of T-cell reconstitution after alpha-beta-depleted transplantation in children. Library preparation (for TCRbeta) was performed with unique molecular identifiers. TCRdb reanalysed the PCR reads using MiXCR and keeps one entry per CDR3 protein. The top ten hold under 30% of the sample, which has more than 400,000 distinct CDR3 sequences, roughly 44% seen once. The sample consisted of PBMCs, taken before TCRalphabeta/CD19-depleted stem cell transplant. These receptors came from a girl between 2 and 10 years old with aplastic anemia, due to receive a stem cell transplant.

The chain couples TRBV20-1 to TRBJ2-2; no firm D call. This CDR3 spans 11 amino acids. From germline, CDR1 is DFQATT and CDR2 SNEGSKA (reference sequence). V lost 6 bases, J lost 7 bases, and 9 bases lay in between. This CDR3 reads CSAPPLGELFF. The CDR3 DNA is TGCAGTGCCCCTCCCCTCGGGGAGCTGTTTTTT.

A single count supports this clonotype. The V call is TRBV13, the J call TRBJ2-6; D is unresolved. CDR1 is PRHDT and CDR2 is FYEKMQ in the germline V gene (reference sequence). V lost 0 bases and J 0 bases, leaving 12 bases between the germline ends. CDR3 size: 18 residues. The CDR3 sequence is CASSLGPSTSSGANVLTF. The CDR3 DNA reads TGTGCCAGCAGCTTAGGGCCCAGTACGTCCTCTGGGGCCAACGTCCTGACTTTC.

This clonotype was observed many times. The chain carries TRBV12-3 or TRBV12-4 and TRBJ2-7; TRBD1 is a possible D gene (6 bases). The CDR3 totals 14 residues. V lost 6 bases, J lost 2 bases, and 14 bases lay in between. CDR3 amino acids: CASSNQDRAYEQYF. The CDR3 bases are TGTGCCAGCAGCAACCAGGACAGAGCCTACGAGCAGTACTTC.

This clonotype was detected a few times. V gene TRBV10-3 combines with J gene TRBJ2-3; tentatively, D is TRBD1 or TRBD2 (5 bases each). Germline assignment: CDR1 ENHRY and CDR2 SYGVKD. This CDR3 comprises 15 residues. V lost 4 bases and J lost 1, with 12 bases in between. The DNA for the CDR3 is TGTGCCATCAGTGCTCGAGGGGAAGGCACAGATACGCAGTATTTT. It translates to CAISARGEGTDTQYF.